The present entry profiles one T cell receptor beta chain with its context. Its specificity is not known. Per the germline V gene, CDR1 is SGDLS and CDR2 is YYNGEE. The germline V and J ends were trimmed by 3 bases and 5 bases, with 3 bases remaining between them. CDR3 length: 11 amino acids. This sample is drawn from a study of cytomegalovirus exposure and HLA in healthy donors. Looking at the study overall: A data release that came early held 80 million to 95 million unique TCRs from HLA-typed donors.

Study-level results: Most TCR sequences were rare, but some public TCRs occurred in many donors. Specific recognition of CMV antigens was confirmed in vitro for a few chains (all CMV-associated).

PCR was performed using 60 Vbeta and 13 Jbeta primers. TCRdb's copy holds only in-frame clones and misses some; the assay was immunoSEQ multiplex PCR. The sample holds roughly 100,000 clones, 80% seen once. Sequenced input: PBMCs. V and J are TRBV9 and TRBJ2-1; D is undetermined. The receptor comes from a man aged 30 to 39 in good health and CMV-seropositive. The CDR3 sequence: CASSANNEQFF. CDR3 nucleotide sequence: TGTGCCAGCAGCGCAAACAATGAGCAGTTCTTC. The full variable domain, its missing parts supplied by reference TRBV9 and TRBJ2-1, is DSGVTQTPKHLITATGQRVTLRCSPRSGDLSVYWYQQSLDQGLQFLIQYYNGEERAKGNILERFSAQQFPDLHSELNLSSLELGDSALYFCASSANNEQFFGPGTRLTVL.